This entry is about one T cell receptor beta chain. Its target is not known. This record comes from a study of T cell repertoires in cytomegalovirus infection. The wider study: CMV epitopes used comprised recently identified HLA-C-restricted ones and well-studied HLA-B-restricted ones. Based on public TCR beta signatures, there were indications of CMV infection and of a matching HLA type. Study conclusions and caveats: CMV carriers with the relevant HLA were identified by cumulative public TCR beta family frequency. HLA-C-restricted CMV clonotypes gave the most frequent clonotype in two of eight donors.

CDR3 length: 14 residues. Germline V gene lookup returns CDR1 MNHEY and CDR2 SVGEGT. V shed 8 bases and J shed 5 bases, with 15 bases lying between them. TCRdb re-analysed the reads in MiXCR, keeping a single row per CDR3 protein. Among some 480,000 distinct CDR3 sequences, around a third were seen once, and the ten largest hold roughly 15%. Sequenced material: cultured PBMCs, taken from culture after CMV antigen stimulation. The TCR originated in a human donor in good health (CMV status not recorded). Some clones in this sample may be carry-over from other donors' samples. The chain is built from TRBV6-2 or TRBV6-3 and TRBJ1-4; perhaps TRBD1 as D (5 bases). The CDR3, as DNA: TGTGCCAGCGGGGCGGGACCTCCGAATGAAAAACTGTTTTTT. Encoded protein: CASGAGPPNEKLFF.